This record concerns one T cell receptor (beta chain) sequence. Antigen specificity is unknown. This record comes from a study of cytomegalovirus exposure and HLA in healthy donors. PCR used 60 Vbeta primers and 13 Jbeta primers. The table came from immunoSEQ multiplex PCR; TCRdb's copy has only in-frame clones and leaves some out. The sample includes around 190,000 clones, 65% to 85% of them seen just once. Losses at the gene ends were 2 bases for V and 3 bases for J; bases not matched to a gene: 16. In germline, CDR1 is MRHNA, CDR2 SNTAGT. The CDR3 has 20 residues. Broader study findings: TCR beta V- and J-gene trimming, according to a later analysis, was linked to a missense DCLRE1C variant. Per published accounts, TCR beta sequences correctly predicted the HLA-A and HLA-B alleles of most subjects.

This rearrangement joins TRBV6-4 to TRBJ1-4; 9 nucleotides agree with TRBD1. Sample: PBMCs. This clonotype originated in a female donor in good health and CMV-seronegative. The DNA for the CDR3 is TGTGCCAGCAGTGACCCCGGAAGCCGGAACAGGGGGCCGGCTAATGAAAAACTGTTTTTT. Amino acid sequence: CASSDPGSRNRGPANEKLFF.